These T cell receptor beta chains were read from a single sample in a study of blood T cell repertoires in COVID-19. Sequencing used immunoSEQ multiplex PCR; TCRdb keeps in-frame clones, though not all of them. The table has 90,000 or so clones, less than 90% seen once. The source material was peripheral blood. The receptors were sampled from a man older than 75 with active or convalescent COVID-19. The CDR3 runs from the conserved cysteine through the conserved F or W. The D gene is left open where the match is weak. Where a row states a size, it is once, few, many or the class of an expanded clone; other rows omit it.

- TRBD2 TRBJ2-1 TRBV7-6 TGTGCCAGCAGCTTTTCGACAGGACGGGGACTAGCGGGGAATGAGCAGTTCTTC CASSFSTGRGLAGNEQFF
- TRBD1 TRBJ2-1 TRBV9 TGTGCCAGCAGCGTAGGACAGGGGGGTTACAATGAGCAGTTCTTC CASSVGQGGYNEQFF
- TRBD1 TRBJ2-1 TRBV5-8 TGTGCCAGCAGCTTGGTTTCTGGGACAGGTAGTCATGAGCAGTTCTTC CASSLVSGTGSHEQFF
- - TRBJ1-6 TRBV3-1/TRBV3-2 TGTGCCAGCAGCCAAGTCAGTTATTCACCCCTCCACTTT CASSQVSYSPLHF
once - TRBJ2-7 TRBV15 TGTGCCACCAGCAGACCTGACAGGGCGGGATACGAGCAGTACTTC CATSRPDRAGYEQYF
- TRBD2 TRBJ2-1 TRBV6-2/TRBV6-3 TGTGCCAGCAGTTACAGCAGCGGGAGGACCTACAATGAGCAGTTCTTC CASSYSSGRTYNEQFF
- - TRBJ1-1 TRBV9 TGTGCCAGCAGCGTAGAGCCCGCGAACACTGAAGCTTTCTTT CASSVEPANTEAFF
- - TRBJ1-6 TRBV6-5 TGTGCCAGTGAGAGCTACGTGAATTCACCCCTCCACTTT CASESYVNSPLHF
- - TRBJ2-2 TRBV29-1 TGCAGCGTTGCGAAGAGCCACGGGGAGCTGTTTTTT CSVAKSHGELFF
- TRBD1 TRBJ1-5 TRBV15 TGTGCCACCGTACAGGGGGCAGGGCAGCCCCAGCATTTT CATVQGAGQPQHF
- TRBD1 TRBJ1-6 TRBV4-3 TGCGCCAGCAGCGAAGTGGGTCCTGGACAGGGACTTTCACCCCTCCACTTT CASSEVGPGQGLSPLHF
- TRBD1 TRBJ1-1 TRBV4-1 TGCGCCAGCAGCAAAAGGGACAGGGCCACTGAAGCTTTCTTT CASSKRDRATEAFF
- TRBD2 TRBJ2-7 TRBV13 TGTGCCAGCAGCTCCCGTCGACTAGCGGGGAGCTACGAGCAGTACTTC CASSSRRLAGSYEQYF
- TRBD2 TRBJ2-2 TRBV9 TGTGCCAGCAGCTTCGCCGGGACTAGCGGAACCGGGGAGCTGTTTTTT CASSFAGTSGTGELFF
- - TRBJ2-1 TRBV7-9 TGTGCCAGCAGCCCGCCGGGATGGAATGAGCAGTTCTTC CASSPPGWNEQFF
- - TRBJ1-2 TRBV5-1 TGCGCCAGCAGCGGGGCCTCCATTTCTAACTATGGCTACACCTTC CASSGASISNYGYTF
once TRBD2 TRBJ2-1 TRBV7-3 TGTGCCAGCAGCAAACTAGCGGGAGCGTACAATGAGCAGTTCTTC CASSKLAGAYNEQFF
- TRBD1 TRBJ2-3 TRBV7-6 TGTGCCAGCAGAGCGACAGGGAACCAACCGACAGATACGCAGTATTTT CASRATGNQPTDTQYF
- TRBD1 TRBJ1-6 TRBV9 TGTGCCAGCAGCCCCTCCGGGACAGGGGCATATTCACCCCTCCACTTT CASSPSGTGAYSPLHF
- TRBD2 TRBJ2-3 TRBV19 TGTGCCAGTAGTACGGGGGGAGGGCCCTCGACCACAGATACGCAGTATTTT CASSTGGGPSTTDTQYF
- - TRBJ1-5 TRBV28 TGTGCCAGCACCTTATATCAGTATAGCAATCAGCCCCAGCATTTT CASTLYQYSNQPQHF
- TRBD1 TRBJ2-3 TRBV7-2 TGTGCCAGCAGCTACCTGACAGGGGTGGATACGCAGTATTTT CASSYLTGVDTQYF
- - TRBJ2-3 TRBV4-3 TGCGCCAGCAGCCAAGACAAGGGAGTGACAGATACGCAGTATTTT CASSQDKGVTDTQYF
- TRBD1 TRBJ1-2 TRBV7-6 TGTGCCAGCAGCTGGGGACAGGGGAACTATGGCTACACCTTC CASSWGQGNYGYTF
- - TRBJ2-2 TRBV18 TGTGCCAGCTCACCGGGGGGGAACACCGGGGAGCTGTTTTTT CASSPGGNTGELFF
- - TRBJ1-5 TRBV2 TGTGCCAGCAGTGGGGAGGCCAATCAGCCCCAGCATTTT CASSGEANQPQHF
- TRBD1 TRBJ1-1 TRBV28 TGTGCCAGCCCCTCTGCCGGGACAGGGAACCTCGAAGCTTTCTTT CASPSAGTGNLEAFF
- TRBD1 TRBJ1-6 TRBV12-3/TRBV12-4 TGTGCCAGCAGTCGGGACAGGGCTCTCCACTTT CASSRDRALHF
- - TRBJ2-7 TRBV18 TGTGCCAGCTCACCGGGCGAGGGTCTTCTCTACGAGCAGTACTTC CASSPGEGLLYEQYF
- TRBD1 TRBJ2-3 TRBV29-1 TGCAGCGGCAAAGGAACAGGGGGCTCAGATACGCAGTATTTT CSGKGTGGSDTQYF
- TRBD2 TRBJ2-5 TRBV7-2 TGTGCCAGCAGTCTCGGGGGGGTGACCCAGTACTTC CASSLGGVTQYF
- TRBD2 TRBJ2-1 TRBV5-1 TGCGCCAGCAGCTTCCTAGCGGGAGACAATGAGCAGTTCTTC CASSFLAGDNEQFF
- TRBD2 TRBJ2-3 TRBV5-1 TGCGCCAGCAGCTTGTCCAGCGGGGGAATCACAGATACGCAGTATTTT CASSLSSGGITDTQYF
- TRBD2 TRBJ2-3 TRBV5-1 TGCGCCAGCAGCTTGGCCGGGTTAGCGGGAGCCCCAGATACGCAGTATTTT CASSLAGLAGAPDTQYF
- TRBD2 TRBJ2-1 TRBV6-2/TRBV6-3 TGTGCCAGCAGCCCCACAACTAGCGGGATCGGTAATGAGCAGTTCTTC CASSPTTSGIGNEQFF
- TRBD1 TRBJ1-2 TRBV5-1 TGCGCCAGCAGCAACACGGGACAGCCCCCGGGTGGCTACACCTTC CASSNTGQPPGGYTF
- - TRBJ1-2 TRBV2 TGTGCCAGCACTCGACAGGCGCCCTATGGCTACACCTTC CASTRQAPYGYTF
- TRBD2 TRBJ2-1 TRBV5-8 TGTGCCAGCAGCTTCGCCGGGCCGGGACTAGCGTTTTACAATGAGCAGTTCTTC CASSFAGPGLAFYNEQFF
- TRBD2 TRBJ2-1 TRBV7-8 TGTGCCAGCAGCTTCGGGACTAGCGGGATGAATGAGCAGTTCTTC CASSFGTSGMNEQFF
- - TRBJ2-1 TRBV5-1 TGCGCCAGCAGCTTGGGTATCCCTAACAATGAGCAGTTCTTC CASSLGIPNNEQFF